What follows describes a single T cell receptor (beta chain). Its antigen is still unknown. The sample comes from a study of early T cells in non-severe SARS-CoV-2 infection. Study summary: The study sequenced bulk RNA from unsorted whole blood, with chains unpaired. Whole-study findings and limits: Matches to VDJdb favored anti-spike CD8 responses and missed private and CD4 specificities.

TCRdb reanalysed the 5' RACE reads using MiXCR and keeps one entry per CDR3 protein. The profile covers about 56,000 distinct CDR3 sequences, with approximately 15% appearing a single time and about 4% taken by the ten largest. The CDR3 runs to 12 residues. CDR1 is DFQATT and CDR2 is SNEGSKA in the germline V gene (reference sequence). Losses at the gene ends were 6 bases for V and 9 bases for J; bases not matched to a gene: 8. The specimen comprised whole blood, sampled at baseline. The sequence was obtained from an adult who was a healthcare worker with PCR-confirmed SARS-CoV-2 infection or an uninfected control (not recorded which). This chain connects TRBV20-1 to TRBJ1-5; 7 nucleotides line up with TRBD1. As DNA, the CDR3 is TGCAGTGCGGAGGACAGGCAGAGGCCCCAGCATTTT. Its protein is CSAEDRQRPQHF.